This T cell receptor (beta chain) emerged from a study of T cell responses to AZD1222 COVID-19 vaccine. Points from the study as a whole: Donors were largely white British and mainly female; clonal diversity was possibly underestimated.

Here immunoSEQ multiplex PCR was the method, and the copy in TCRdb shows in-frame clones only, minus some. The repertoire holds about 130,000 clones, with 85% to 95% as singletons. This clone was seen a handful of times. What it binds is unknown. This clonotype originated in an adult in good health. This specimen consisted of peripheral blood, obtained on day 0 of AZD1222 vaccination.

CDR3 residues: CSVAGTGLNTEAFF. DNA of the CDR3: TGCAGCGTGGCCGGGACAGGGCTGAACACTGAAGCTTTCTTT. The chain joins TRBV29-1 to TRBJ1-1; TRBD1 agrees at 9 bases. The germline gives CDR1 SQVTM, CDR2 ANQGSEA. V lost 6 bases, J lost 0 bases, and 5 bases stayed unmatched. The CDR3 consists of 14 residues.